Below, 18 T cell receptor beta chains from the same sample are listed, as sequenced in a study of blood T cell repertoires in COVID-19. Profiling relied on immunoSEQ multiplex PCR, and the TCRdb table lists in-frame clones only, not all of them. Here the sample spans roughly 260,000 clones, around 87% being singletons. Sequencing input: peripheral blood. The receptor set was obtained from a woman aged 50 to 60 with acute or convalescent COVID-19.

The V and J genes are TRBV5-1 and TRBJ2-3, with 8 bases aligning to TRBD1. CDR1 and CDR2 (germline): SGHRS, YFSETQ. With 5 bases clipped from V and 0 bases from J, the junction kept 8 bases outside the gene matches. The CDR3 has 16 residues. CDR3 protein: CASRYTTGASTDTQYF. The DNA of the CDR3 is TGCGCCAGCAGATATACGACAGGGGCTAGCACAGATACGCAGTATTTT.

The V call is TRBV28, the J call TRBJ1-4, with TRBD1 matching over 9 bases. Trimming at V came to 6 bases and at J to 9 bases, leaving 8 bases not matched to a gene. CDR1 and CDR2 (germline): MDHEN, SYDVKM. This CDR3 region has 14 residues. The CDR3 nucleotides are TGTGCCAGCAGCCGGGGACAGGGACTTCAAAAACTGTTTTTT. Its protein is CASSRGQGLQKLFF.

The J gene is TRBJ2-7, the V gene TRBV28, with 9 bases fitting TRBD2. CDR3 length: 14 residues. With 8 bases clipped from V and 2 bases from J, the junction kept 7 bases outside the gene matches. Germline V lookup: CDR1 MDHEN, CDR2 SYDVKM. The CDR3 loop reads CASFTGTSPYEQYF. The CDR3 coding sequence is TGTGCCAGCTTTACCGGGACTAGCCCCTACGAGCAGTACTTC.

This chain connects TRBV6-5 to TRBJ2-7; TRBD2 might be the D (6 bases). Trimming removed 6 bases at V and 6 bases at J, with 15 bases between. This CDR3 has 13 amino acids. CDR1 and CDR2 (germline): MNHEY, SVGAGI. The CDR3 is CASRDYTLGEQYF. The CDR3 coding sequence is TGTGCCAGCAGGGACTACACTTTGGGCGAGCAGTACTTC.

The chain recombines TRBV3-1 (or the pseudogene TRBV3-2) with TRBJ1-3; possible D gene TRBD1, 5 bases. Per the germline V gene, CDR1 is LGHDT and CDR2 is YNNKEL (reference sequence). With 3 bases removed from V and 1 base from J, the gap between germline ends came to 13 bases. The CDR3 extends over 16 amino acids. DNA of the CDR3: TGTGCCAGCAGCCAGTCGTGGGGGGGGTCTGGAAACACCATATATTTT. It codes for CASSQSWGGSGNTIYF.

The CDR3 DNA is TGTGCCAGCAGCTATCACGGGACAGGGTTAAATGAGCAGTTCTTC. Its protein is CASSYHGTGLNEQFF. The gene calls are TRBV7-2 and TRBJ2-1; 9 bases align to TRBD1. Germline values: CDR1 SGHTA, CDR2 FQGNSA. J gave up 7 bases and V 4 bases, and 8 bases lay outside the gene matches. CDR3 length equals 15 residues. Based on the CDR3 plus reference TRBV7-2 and TRBJ2-1, the full variable domain is GAGVSQSPSNKVTEKGKDVELRCDPISGHTALYWYRQSLGQGLEFLIYFQGNSAPDKSGLPSDRFSAERTGGSVSTLTIQRTQQEDSAVYLCASSYHGTGLNEQFFGPGTRLTVL.

V and J are TRBV9 and TRBJ1-2; D is perhaps TRBD1 (5 bases). The CDR3 spans 13 residues. Germline V lookup: CDR1 SGDLS, CDR2 YYNGEE. V was cut by 4 bases and J by 7 bases, with 14 bases left in between. Written as DNA, the CDR3 is TGTGCCAGCAGCTCCCCGGGGGGTGGTGGCTACACCTTC. The encoded protein is CASSSPGGGGYTF.

The chain has TRBV19 and TRBJ2-1; 7 bases are a match to TRBD2. V lost 3 bases to trimming and J lost 6 bases; unmatched junction nucleotides: 5. The CDR3 runs 14 residues. Germline V gene data show CDR1 as LNHDA and CDR2 as SQIVND (reference sequence). The CDR3 loop is CASSMGGWLNEQFF. CDR3 nucleotides: TGTGCCAGTAGTATGGGGGGGTGGCTCAATGAGCAGTTCTTC.

V is TRBV28 and J is TRBJ2-5; perhaps TRBD1 as D (5 bases). The CDR3 runs to 14 residues. Between the trimmed V and J ends, which lost 4 bases and 5 bases, there was a span of 14 bases. From germline, CDR1 is MDHEN and CDR2 SYDVKM. The CDR3 DNA reads as TGTGCCAGCAGTTATCAGGGTAGTAAGGAGACCCAGTACTTC. It codes for CASSYQGSKETQYF.

There are a few counts of this clone. V gene TRBV24-1 combines with J gene TRBJ1-5; D possibly corresponds to TRBD1 (6 bases). This CDR3 region has 16 residues. Trimming took 5 bases from V and 1 from J, leaving 14 bases between them. CDR1 KGHDR and CDR2 SFDVKD come from the germline V gene. The CDR3: CATSAQGGGSNQPQHF. The CDR3 bases are TGTGCCACCAGTGCACAGGGCGGGGGAAGCAATCAGCCCCAGCATTTT.

The V and J genes are TRBV13 and TRBJ2-7; 8 bases map to TRBD2. Trimming at V came to 4 bases and at J to 7 bases, leaving 9 bases not matched to a gene. CDR1 and CDR2 (germline): PRHDT, FYEKMQ (reference sequence). This CDR3 region has 14 residues. This CDR3 reads CASSSQQGLEEQYF. CDR3 DNA sequence: TGTGCCAGCAGCTCTCAACAGGGACTAGAGGAGCAGTACTTC.

The chain uses TRBV27 and TRBJ2-3, with 7 bases fitting TRBD2. Germline V gene data show CDR1 as MNHEY and CDR2 as SMNVEV (reference sequence). The CDR3 has 15 amino acids. With V trimmed by 6 bases and J by 6 bases, 12 bases remained unmatched. The CDR3 DNA reads TGTGCCAGCAGCCTCCGGGAGGAGCTCCGGGATACGCAGTATTTT. Translating gives CASSLREELRDTQYF.

The J gene is TRBJ1-1, the V gene TRBV5-1; 7 positions agree with TRBD1. The CDR3 is 13 amino acids. Germline loops: CDR1 SGHRS, CDR2 YFSETQ. Germline trimming cut 3 bases from V and 4 bases from J; bases unmatched to any gene: 3. CDR3 nucleotide sequence: TGCGCCAGCAGCTCGGACAGGAGCACTGAAGCTTTCTTT. This codes for CASSSDRSTEAFF.

The CDR3 sequence: CASSFSGSLRNEQFF. The CDR3 nucleotides read TGTGCCAGCAGTTTTAGCGGGAGTCTTCGGAATGAGCAGTTCTTC. V is TRBV27 and J is TRBJ2-1; TRBD2 matches 9 bases. CDR3 length: 15 residues. With V trimmed by 3 bases and J by 7 bases, 7 bases remained unmatched. The germline CDR1 and CDR2 sequences are MNHEY and SMNVEV (reference sequence).

This chain uses TRBV28 with TRBJ2-7, with 7 bases that match TRBD1. CDR1 MDHEN and CDR2 SYDVKM come from the germline V gene. V gave up 4 bases and J gave up 2 bases; unmatched junction bases: 11. The CDR3 runs 16 residues. In nucleotides, the CDR3 is TGTGCCAGCAGTTCGTCCGGTGTACAGGGGACCTACGAGCAGTACTTC. This gives the protein CASSSSGVQGTYEQYF. Supplemented by reference TRBV28 and TRBJ2-7, the full variable domain reads DVKVTQSSRYLVKRTGEKVFLECVQDMDHENMFWYRQDPGLGLRLIYFSYDVKMKEKGDIPEGYSVSREKKERFSLILESASTNQTSMYLCASSSSGVQGTYEQYFGPGTRLTVT.

The chain uses TRBV5-1 and TRBJ2-7; no clear D gene. V lost 1 base and J 2 bases, leaving 4 bases between the germline ends. This CDR3 has 12 residues. Germline V CDR1 and CDR2: SGHRS, YFSETQ. CDR3 sequence reads: CASSLNTYEQYF. The CDR3 region has the DNA TGCGCCAGCAGCTTGAACACCTACGAGCAGTACTTC.

This chain connects TRBV28 to TRBJ2-1; 7 nucleotides line up with TRBD1. CDR1 is MDHEN, CDR2 SYDVKM, per germline. V was clipped by 4 bases and J by 0 bases; unmatched bases: 6. CDR3 length equals 16 residues. The CDR3: CASSSLTGSSYNEQFF. In nucleotides, the CDR3 is TGTGCCAGCAGTTCCCTGACAGGGAGCTCCTACAATGAGCAGTTCTTC.

V gene TRBV30 combines with J gene TRBJ2-7; 12 nucleotides line up with TRBD2. The CDR3 has 17 amino acids. The ends lost 2 bases at V and 12 bases at J; junction bases unmatched: 20. In germline, CDR1 is GTSNPN, CDR2 SVGIG (reference sequence). The DNA for the CDR3 is TGTGCCTGGAGTAAGAGGACAGGAGGACTAGCGGGAAGTAGGGCGTACTTC. This encodes CAWSKRTGGLAGSRAYF.